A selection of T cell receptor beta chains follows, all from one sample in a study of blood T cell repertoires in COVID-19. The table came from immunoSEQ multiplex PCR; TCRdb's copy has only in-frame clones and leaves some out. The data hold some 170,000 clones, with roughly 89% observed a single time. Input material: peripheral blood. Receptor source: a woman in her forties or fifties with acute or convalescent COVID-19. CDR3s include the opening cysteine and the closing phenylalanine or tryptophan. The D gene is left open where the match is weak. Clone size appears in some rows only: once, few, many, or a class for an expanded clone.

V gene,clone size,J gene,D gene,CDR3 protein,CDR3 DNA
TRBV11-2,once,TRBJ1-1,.,CASRVGGGSTEAFF,TGTGCCAGCAGGGTCGGCGGGGGGAGTACTGAAGCTTTCTTT
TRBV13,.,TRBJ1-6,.,CATSRGNNSPLHF,TGTGCCACCTCCCGAGGGAATAATTCACCCCTCCACTTT
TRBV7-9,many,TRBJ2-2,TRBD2,CASSLLRLADLTGELFF,TGTGCCAGCAGCTTACTACGACTAGCGGACCTCACCGGGGAGCTGTTTTTT
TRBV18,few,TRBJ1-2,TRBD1,CASSPDRDYGYTF,TGTGCCAGCTCACCAGACAGGGACTATGGCTACACCTTC
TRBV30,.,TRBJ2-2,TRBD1,CAWDRAPTGELFF,TGTGCCTGGGACAGGGCGCCCACCGGGGAGCTGTTTTTT
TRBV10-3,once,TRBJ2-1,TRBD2,CAISVLAGLYNEQFF,TGTGCCATCAGTGTACTAGCGGGCCTTTACAATGAGCAGTTCTTC
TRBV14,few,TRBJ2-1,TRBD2,CASSRTSGLGEQFF,TGTGCCAGCAGCCGGACTAGCGGGCTTGGTGAGCAGTTCTTC
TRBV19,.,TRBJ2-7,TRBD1,CASSSPPGTGNHYEQYF,TGTGCCAGTAGTTCCCCCCCCGGGACAGGAAACCATTACGAGCAGTACTTC
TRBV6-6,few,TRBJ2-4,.,CASSTRDFLAKNIQYF,TGTGCCAGCAGTACCAGGGACTTTCTAGCCAAAAACATTCAGTACTTC
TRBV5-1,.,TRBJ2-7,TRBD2,CASSLAPLAGGKGEQYF,TGCGCCAGCAGCTTGGCCCCACTAGCGGGGGGAAAAGGGGAGCAGTACTTC
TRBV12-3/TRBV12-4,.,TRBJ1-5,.,CASSAGYQPQHF,TGTGCCAGCAGTGCGGGGTATCAGCCCCAGCATTTT
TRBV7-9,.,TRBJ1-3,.,CASSFRTTRSGNTIYF,TGTGCCAGCAGCTTTCGCACCACTCGCTCTGGAAACACCATATATTTT
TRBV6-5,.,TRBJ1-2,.,CASSYLLGENYGYTF,TGTGCCAGCAGTTACCTGCTCGGGGAGAACTATGGCTACACCTTC
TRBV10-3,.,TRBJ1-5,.,CAIRSATGNQPQHF,TGTGCCATCAGATCGGCCACGGGGAATCAGCCCCAGCATTTT
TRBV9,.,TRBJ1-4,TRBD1,CASSAYRGRNEKLFF,TGTGCCAGCAGCGCCTACAGGGGGCGGAATGAAAAACTGTTTTTT
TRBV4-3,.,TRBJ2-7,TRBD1,CASSTRDRGFYEQYF,TGCGCCAGCAGCACCAGGGACAGGGGGTTCTACGAGCAGTACTTC
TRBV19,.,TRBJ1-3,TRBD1,CASSLGTGGVGGNTIYF,TGTGCCAGTAGTCTCGGGACAGGGGGAGTCGGTGGAAACACCATATATTTT
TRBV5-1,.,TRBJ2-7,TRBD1,CASSTGTGPYEQYF,TGCGCCAGCAGTACCGGGACAGGGCCCTACGAGCAGTACTTC
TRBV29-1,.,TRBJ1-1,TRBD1,CSVAQGRTEAFF,TGCAGCGTGGCACAGGGGCGGACTGAAGCTTTCTTT
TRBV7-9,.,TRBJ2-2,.,CASSFGAGIENTGELFF,TGTGCCAGCAGCTTTGGGGCAGGGATAGAAAACACCGGGGAGCTGTTTTTT
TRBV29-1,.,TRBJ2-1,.,CSVDTKGPGNEQFF,TGCAGCGTTGATACTAAAGGGCCGGGGAATGAGCAGTTCTTC
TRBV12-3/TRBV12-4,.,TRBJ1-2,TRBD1,CASSQGQGYGYTF,TGTGCCAGCAGTCAGGGACAGGGATATGGCTACACCTTC
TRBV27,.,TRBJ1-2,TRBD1,CASRTLPGQGDYGYTF,TGTGCCAGCAGGACCCTACCGGGACAGGGGGACTATGGCTACACCTTC
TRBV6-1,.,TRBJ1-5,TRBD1,CASSVSGTGSNQPQHF,TGTGCCAGCAGTGTGTCCGGGACAGGAAGCAATCAGCCCCAGCATTTT
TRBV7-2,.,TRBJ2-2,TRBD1,CASSLGRTGGTGELFF,TGTGCCAGCAGCTTAGGGAGGACAGGGGGCACCGGGGAGCTGTTTTTT
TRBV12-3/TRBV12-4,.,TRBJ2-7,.,CASSPTGHEQYF,TGTGCCAGCAGTCCTACAGGGCACGAGCAGTACTTC
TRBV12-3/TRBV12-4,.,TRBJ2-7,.,CASSSGGPEQYF,TGTGCCAGCAGTTCCGGAGGCCCCGAGCAGTACTTC
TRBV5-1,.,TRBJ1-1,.,CASSLGGQNTEAFF,TGCGCCAGCAGCTTGGGGGGACAGAACACTGAAGCTTTCTTT
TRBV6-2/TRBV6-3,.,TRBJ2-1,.,CASSGLGNNEQFF,TGTGCCAGCAGTGGACTGGGGAACAATGAGCAGTTCTTC
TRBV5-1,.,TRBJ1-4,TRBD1,CASSYQGARDEKLFF,TGCGCCAGCAGCTATCAGGGGGCGCGGGATGAAAAACTGTTTTTT
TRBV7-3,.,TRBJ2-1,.,CASSLTRSQEQFF,TGTGCCAGCAGCTTAACGCGGTCTCAGGAGCAGTTCTTC
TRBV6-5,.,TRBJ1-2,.,CASRKTGKGYTF,TGTGCCAGCAGAAAAACAGGGAAAGGCTACACCTTC
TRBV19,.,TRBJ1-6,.,CASSIQGSSYNSPLHF,TGTGCCAGTAGTATTCAGGGGAGCTCCTATAATTCACCCCTCCACTTT
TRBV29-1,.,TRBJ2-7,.,CSVSGTEGGEQYF,TGCAGCGTGTCCGGGACCGAGGGAGGCGAGCAGTACTTC
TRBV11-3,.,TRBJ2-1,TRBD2,CASSLGIGLAPYNEQFF,TGTGCCAGCAGCTTGGGGATTGGACTAGCCCCCTACAATGAGCAGTTCTTC
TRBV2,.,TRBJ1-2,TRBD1,CASSYTGDSGGYTF,TGTGCCAGCAGCTATACAGGGGATTCGGGAGGCTACACCTTC